What follows is one TCR beta chain and its context. No antigen is known for it. These data are taken from a study of identical twins. Addition of a universal primer site occurred through template switching, and cDNA carried unique molecular identifiers. A single record per CDR3 protein comes from TCRdb applying MiXCR to the 5' RACE reads. Seen here are approximately 500,000 distinct CDR3 sequences, roughly 15% observed once, and the top ten hold about 0.47%. The study, taken as a whole, reports: Whereas memory repertoires showed no such difference, abundant cord blood beta clonotypes carried fewer insertions.

Trimming removed 6 bases at V and 14 bases at J, with 15 bases between. CDR3 length: 11 amino acids. CDR1 is ENHRY, CDR2 SYGVKD, per germline. This same sample was also part of a study on yellow fever vaccine responses in identical twins.

This TCR came from a woman between 18 and 29 years old in good health. Sequenced material: CD4+ T cells sorted from blood. The rearrangement joins TRBV10-3 to TRBJ2-3; D is uncertain. The CDR3 bases are TGTGCCATCAGGTCCGAATCCACCACGTATTTT. The encoded protein is CAIRSESTTYF.